The 9 T cell receptor beta chains listed next were all sequenced from one sample in a study of T cells after yellow fever vaccination. A single record per CDR3 protein comes from TCRdb applying MiXCR to the 5' RACE reads. Among about 150,000 distinct CDR3 sequences listed, 5% to 8% were seen once. Here the sequenced sample was CD4+ T cells sorted from PBMCs, taken 10 days after the yellow fever booster vaccination. The receptor source for this set is a man younger than 45 who received the YFV17D yellow fever vaccine.

This clonotype occurred many times. V and J are TRBV10-3 and TRBJ2-1, with 12 bases aligning to TRBD2. Germline V lookup: CDR1 ENHRY, CDR2 SYGVKD. The V segment lost 4 bases and the J segment 1 base; nucleotides outside the gene matches: 14. The CDR3 extends over 20 amino acids. CDR3 in DNA: TGTGCCATCAGTGGGGGACTAGCGGGTTTTATTCTTGGATCCTACAATGAGCAGTTCTTC. It is translated as CAISGGLAGFILGSYNEQFF.

This clonotype was observed many times. V gene TRBV19 combines with J gene TRBJ2-1; either TRBD1 or TRBD2 may supply D (6 bases each). Germline CDR1 is LNHDA and CDR2 is SQIVND (reference sequence). V lost 5 bases and J 6 bases, leaving 14 bases between the germline ends. This CDR3 is built from 14 residues. The CDR3 sequence: CASSSGDSLNEQFF. In nucleotides, the CDR3 is TGTGCCAGTAGTTCAGGGGACTCCCTCAATGAGCAGTTCTTC.

In this sample, this clonotype turned up many times. The rearrangement links TRBV2 to TRBJ2-7; possible D gene TRBD1, 5 bases. This CDR3 is 11 amino acids long. V lost 6 bases to trimming and J lost 3 bases, with 6 bases between them. Germline loops: CDR1 SNHLY, CDR2 FYNNEI. The CDR3 spells CASSQGYEQYF. The CDR3 nucleotides are TGTGCCAGCAGCCAGGGCTACGAGCAGTACTTC.

This clonotype was detected ten times or more. The chain is built from TRBV20-1 and TRBJ1-3, with D perhaps matching TRBD1 (6 bases). V lost 6 bases to trimming and J lost 3 bases, with 15 bases between them. Germline CDR1 and CDR2: DFQATT and SNEGSKA (reference sequence). The CDR3 is 14 residues long. The CDR3 spells CSALRGASGNTIYF. DNA of the CDR3: TGCAGTGCATTACGGGGGGCCAGTGGAAACACCATATATTTT.

This clonotype was observed at least ten times. The junction shows a germline mismatch at one end, possibly a read error. J is TRBJ2-6 and V is TRBV6-1; D not resolved. Germline V CDR1 and CDR2: MNHNS, SASEGT. The CDR3 totals 17 residues. CDR3 nucleotide sequence: TGTGCCAGCATGAGAAGAAGACCTAACTCTGTGGCCAACGTCCTGACTTTC. Protein: CASMRRRPNSVANVLTF.

This chain joins TRBV20-1 and TRBJ2-7, with TRBD1 as a possible D gene (6 bases). Germline V gene data show CDR1 as DFQATT and CDR2 as SNEGSKA (reference sequence). V shed 3 bases and J shed 3 bases, with 15 bases lying between them. CDR3 size: 14 residues. The CDR3 coding sequence is TGCAGTGCTAGGACGACAGGTGTAATCTACGAGCAGTACTTC. Encoded protein: CSARTTGVIYEQYF.

This clonotype has ten or more counts. The chain combines TRBV9 with TRBJ2-5; 13 nucleotides agree with TRBD2. Looked up from germline, CDR1 is SGDLS and CDR2 is YYNGEE. This CDR3 region has 18 residues. With V trimmed by 1 base and J by 5 bases, 11 bases remained unmatched. The chain's CDR3 is CASSVMPLAGGPMETQYF. CDR3 sequence (DNA): TGTGCCAGCAGCGTAATGCCACTAGCGGGAGGGCCGATGGAGACCCAGTACTTC. Full variable domain (outside the CDR3, taken from reference TRBV9 and TRBJ2-5): DSGVTQTPKHLITATGQRVTLRCSPRSGDLSVYWYQQSLDQGLQFLIQYYNGEERAKGNILERFSAQQFPDLHSELNLSSLELGDSALYFCASSVMPLAGGPMETQYFGPGTRLLVL.

The table lists this clonotype with a few counts. The V call is TRBV9, the J call TRBJ2-1; 7 nucleotides match TRBD1. V trimming: 0 bases; J trimming: 12 bases; junction bases outside the gene matches: 3. CDR1 and CDR2 from the germline V gene are SGDLS and YYNGEE. This CDR3 comprises 12 residues. The CDR3 loop reads CASSVGRGPQFF. As DNA, the CDR3 is TGTGCCAGCAGCGTAGGTAGGGGGCCGCAGTTCTTC. Using reference TRBV9 and TRBJ2-1 for the parts outside the CDR3, the full variable domain is DSGVTQTPKHLITATGQRVTLRCSPRSGDLSVYWYQQSLDQGLQFLIQYYNGEERAKGNILERFSAQQFPDLHSELNLSSLELGDSALYFCASSVGRGPQFFGPGTRLTVL.

This clonotype was detected many times. The V call is TRBV19, the J call TRBJ2-1; D is ambiguous. Germline CDR1 and CDR2: LNHDA and SQIVND (reference sequence). The CDR3 is made up of 13 amino acids. Deletions cut 5 bases from V and 5 bases from J, with 10 bases between. The CDR3 region is CASSPRVDNEQFF. CDR3 nucleotides: TGTGCCAGTAGTCCCCGGGTGGACAATGAGCAGTTCTTC.